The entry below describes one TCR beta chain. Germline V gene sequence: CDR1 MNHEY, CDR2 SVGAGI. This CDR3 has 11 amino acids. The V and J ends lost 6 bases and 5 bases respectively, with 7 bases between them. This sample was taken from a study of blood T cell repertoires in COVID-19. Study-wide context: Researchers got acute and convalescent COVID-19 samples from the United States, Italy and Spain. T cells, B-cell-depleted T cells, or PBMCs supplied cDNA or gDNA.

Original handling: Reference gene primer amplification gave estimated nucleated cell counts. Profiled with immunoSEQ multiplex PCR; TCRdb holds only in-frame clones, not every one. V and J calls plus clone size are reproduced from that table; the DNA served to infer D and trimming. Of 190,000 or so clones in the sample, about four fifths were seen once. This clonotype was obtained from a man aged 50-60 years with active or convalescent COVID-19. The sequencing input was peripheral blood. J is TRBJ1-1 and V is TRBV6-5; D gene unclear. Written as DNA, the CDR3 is TGTGCCAGCAGGCGGTTGACTGAAGCTTTCTTT. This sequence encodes CASRRLTEAFF.